This is a list of T cell receptor beta chains from one sample in a study of T cells after yellow fever vaccination. TCRdb recomputed calls from the 5' RACE reads with MiXCR, one row per CDR3 protein. The sample includes nearly 300,000 distinct CDR3 sequences, 8.7% of them seen just once. The sequenced sample was CD4+ T cells sorted from PBMCs, obtained 5 days after the yellow fever booster vaccination. These receptors were taken from a man younger than 35 who received the YFV17D yellow fever vaccine. Both conserved end residues are part of each CDR3. The order of the fields is CDR3 DNA, CDR3 protein, J gene, clone size, D gene, V gene. D genes are given only for firm matches. Clone sizes are given selectively: once, few, many, or a class where the clone is expanded.

DNA: TGTGCCAGCAGCCAGCCAGGGCCAGATACTAGCGGGGGGTCCCGTTCCTACAATGAGCAGTTCTTC; CDR3: CASSQPGPDTSGGSRSYNEQFF; J: TRBJ2-1; size: few; D: TRBD2; V: TRBV7-3
DNA: TGCGCCAGCAGCGTGCGAGCGGGGGGAACAGATACGCAGTATTTT; CDR3: CASSVRAGGTDTQYF; J: TRBJ2-3; size: few; D: TRBD2; V: TRBV5-1
DNA: TGTGCCAGCAGTTATCTTAGTTCCCTAGCGGGGGGTTACAATGAGCAGTTCTTC; CDR3: CASSYLSSLAGGYNEQFF; J: TRBJ2-1; size: NA; D: TRBD2; V: TRBV6-6
DNA: TGCGCCAGCAGCCCCAGGGGGCAAGGGACCGGGGAGCTGTTTTTT; CDR3: CASSPRGQGTGELFF; J: TRBJ2-2; size: few; D: TRBD1; V: TRBV4-3
DNA: TGCGCCAGCAGCCAAGTCCGGACAGGGGATTATAATTCACCCCTCCACTTT; CDR3: CASSQVRTGDYNSPLHF; J: TRBJ1-6; size: NA; D: TRBD1; V: TRBV4-3
DNA: TGCGCCAGCAGCCTACTAGCGGGGGGGCTAAACTACGAGCAGTACTTC; CDR3: CASSLLAGGLNYEQYF; J: TRBJ2-7; size: many; D: TRBD2; V: TRBV5-1
DNA: TGTGCCAGCAGGGTTGGGGGACACGGCGAGCAGTACTTC; CDR3: CASRVGGHGEQYF; J: TRBJ2-7; size: few; D: NA; V: TRBV7-2
DNA: TGCAGTGCTGGTAGGGCGCGGGGGAGAAGCACAGATACGCAGTATTTT; CDR3: CSAGRARGRSTDTQYF; J: TRBJ2-3; size: NA; D: TRBD2; V: TRBV20-1
DNA: TGTGCCAGCAGTTGGAGGGATACGCAGTATTTT; CDR3: CASSWRDTQYF; J: TRBJ2-3; size: many; D: NA; V: TRBV6-2/TRBV6-3
DNA: TGTGCCAGCAGCCAACTCGGGCAAGAGACCCAGTACTTC; CDR3: CASSQLGQETQYF; J: TRBJ2-5; size: few; D: NA; V: TRBV4-2
DNA: TGTGCCAGCAGTTATGGACAAGCCGCTGATGAAAAACTGTTTTTT; CDR3: CASSYGQAADEKLFF; J: TRBJ1-4; size: few; D: NA; V: TRBV6-5
DNA: TGCGCCAGCAGCCAATACTGGGGGAGGGACACCGGGGAGCTGTTTTTT; CDR3: CASSQYWGRDTGELFF; J: TRBJ2-2; size: NA; D: TRBD2; V: TRBV4-1
DNA: TGTGCCAGCAGTGATCTACAGGGCCCTAGGACCGGGGAGCTGTTTTTT; CDR3: CASSDLQGPRTGELFF; J: TRBJ2-2; size: NA; D: NA; V: TRBV25-1